This T cell receptor (beta chain) was observed in a study of blood T cell repertoires in COVID-19. Study details: The United States, Italy and Spain were the sources of the acute and convalescent COVID-19 samples. Sources were T cells, B-cell-depleted T cells, or PBMCs; the material itself was cDNA or gDNA.

Authors' methods: Estimation of nucleated cell counts was performed using reference gene primer amplification. Libraries were prepared by immunoSEQ multiplex PCR; TCRdb keeps only in-frame clonotypes and omits some of them. The D gene and trimming were derived from the DNA, and the V and J assignments and clone size from that table. The table lists about 120,000 clones, around 78% of them singletons. The sequencing input was peripheral blood. This sequence originates from a man aged 30-40 years with acute or convalescent COVID-19.

CDR3 DNA: TGTGCCAGCAGCTTGGTAGGGGGCAGAGGTTATGGCTACACCTTC. This codes for CASSLVGGRGYGYTF. The rearrangement joins TRBV5-6 to TRBJ1-2; TRBD1 agrees at 7 bases. Germline loops: CDR1 SGHDT, CDR2 YYEEEE. J gave up 5 bases and V 0 bases, and 7 bases lay outside the gene matches. There are 15 residues in the CDR3.